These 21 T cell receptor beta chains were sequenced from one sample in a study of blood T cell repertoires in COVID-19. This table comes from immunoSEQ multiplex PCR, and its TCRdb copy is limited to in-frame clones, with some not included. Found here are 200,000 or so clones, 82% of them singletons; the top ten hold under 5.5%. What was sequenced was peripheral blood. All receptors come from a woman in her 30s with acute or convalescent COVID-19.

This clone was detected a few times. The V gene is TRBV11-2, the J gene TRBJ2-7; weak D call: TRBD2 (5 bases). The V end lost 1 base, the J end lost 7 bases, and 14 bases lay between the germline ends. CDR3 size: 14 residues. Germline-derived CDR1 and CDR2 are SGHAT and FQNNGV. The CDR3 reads CASSLAGLLREQYF. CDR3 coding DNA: TGTGCCAGCAGCTTAGCCGGACTTCTTCGGGAGCAGTACTTC.

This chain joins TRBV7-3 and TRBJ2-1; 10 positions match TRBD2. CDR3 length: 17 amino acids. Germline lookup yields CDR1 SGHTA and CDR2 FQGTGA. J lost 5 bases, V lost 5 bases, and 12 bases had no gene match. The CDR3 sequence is CASSRSGLLAGDNEQFF. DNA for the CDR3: TGTGCCAGCAGCCGATCCGGACTTCTAGCGGGGGACAATGAGCAGTTCTTC.

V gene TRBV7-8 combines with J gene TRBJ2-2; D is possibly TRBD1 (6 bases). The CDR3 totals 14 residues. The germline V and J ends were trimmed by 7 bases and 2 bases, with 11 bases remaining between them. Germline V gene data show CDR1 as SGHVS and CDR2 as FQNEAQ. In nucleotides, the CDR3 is TGTGCCAGCACCAGACAGGCCAACACCGGGGAGCTGTTTTTT. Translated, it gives CASTRQANTGELFF.

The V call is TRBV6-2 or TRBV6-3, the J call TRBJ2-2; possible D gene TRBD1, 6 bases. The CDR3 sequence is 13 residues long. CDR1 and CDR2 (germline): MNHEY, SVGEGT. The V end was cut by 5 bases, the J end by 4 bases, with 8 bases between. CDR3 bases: TGTGCCAGCAGTAGGACAGCCACCGGGGAGCTGTTTTTT. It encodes CASSRTATGELFF.

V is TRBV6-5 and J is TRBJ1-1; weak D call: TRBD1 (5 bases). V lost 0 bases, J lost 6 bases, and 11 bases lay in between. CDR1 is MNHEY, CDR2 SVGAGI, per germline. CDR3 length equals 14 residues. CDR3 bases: TGTGCCAGCAGTTACTCGAGACAGATATCTGAAGCTTTCTTT. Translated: CASSYSRQISEAFF.

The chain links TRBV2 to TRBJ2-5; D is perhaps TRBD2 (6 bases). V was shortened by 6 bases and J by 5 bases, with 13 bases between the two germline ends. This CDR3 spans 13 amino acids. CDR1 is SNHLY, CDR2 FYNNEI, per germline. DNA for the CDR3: TGTGCCAGCAGCGGGAGTGGTTGGGAGACCCAGTACTTC. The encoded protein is CASSGSGWETQYF. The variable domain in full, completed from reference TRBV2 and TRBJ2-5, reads EPEVTQTPSHQVTQMGQEVILRCVPISNHLYFYWYRQILGQKVEFLVSFYNNEISEKSEIFDDQFSVERPDGSNFTLKIRSTKLEDSAMYFCASSGSGWETQYFGPGTRLLVL.

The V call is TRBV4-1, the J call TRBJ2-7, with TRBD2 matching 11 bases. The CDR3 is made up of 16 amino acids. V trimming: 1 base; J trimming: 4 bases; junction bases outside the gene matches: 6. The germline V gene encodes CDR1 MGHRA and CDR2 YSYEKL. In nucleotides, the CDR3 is TGCGCCAGCAGCCAAGCCTCGGGACTAGCGGATTACGAGCAGTACTTC. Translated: CASSQASGLADYEQYF.

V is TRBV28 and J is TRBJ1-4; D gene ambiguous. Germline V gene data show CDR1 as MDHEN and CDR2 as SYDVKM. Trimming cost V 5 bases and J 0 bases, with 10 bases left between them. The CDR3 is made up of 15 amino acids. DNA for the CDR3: TGTGCCAGCAGTGCCGAGGGTGCAACTAATGAAAAACTGTTTTTT. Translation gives CASSAEGATNEKLFF.

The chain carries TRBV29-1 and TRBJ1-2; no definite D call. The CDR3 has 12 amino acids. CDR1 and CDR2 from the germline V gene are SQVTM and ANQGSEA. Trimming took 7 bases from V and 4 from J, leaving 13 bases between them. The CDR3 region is CSGGEGAYGYTF. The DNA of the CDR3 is TGCAGCGGGGGTGAGGGTGCCTATGGCTACACCTTC.

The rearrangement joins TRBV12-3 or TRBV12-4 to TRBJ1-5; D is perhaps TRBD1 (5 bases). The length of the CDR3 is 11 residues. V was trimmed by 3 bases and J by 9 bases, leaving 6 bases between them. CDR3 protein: CASSLGGPQHF. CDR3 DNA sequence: TGTGCCAGCAGTTTGGGGGGGCCCCAGCATTTT.

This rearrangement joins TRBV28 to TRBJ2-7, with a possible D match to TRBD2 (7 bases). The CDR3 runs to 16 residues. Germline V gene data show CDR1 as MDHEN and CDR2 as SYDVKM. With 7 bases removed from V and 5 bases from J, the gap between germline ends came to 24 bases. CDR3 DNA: TGTGCCAGCAAGGGGGGGTACTTCGGGAGAACTCACGAGCAGTACTTC. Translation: CASKGGYFGRTHEQYF.

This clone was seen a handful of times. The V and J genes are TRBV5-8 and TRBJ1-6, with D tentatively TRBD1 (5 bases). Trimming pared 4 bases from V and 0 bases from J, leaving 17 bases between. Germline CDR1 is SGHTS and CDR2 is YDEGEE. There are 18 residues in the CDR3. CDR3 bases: TGTGCCAGCAGCCCGCCCTGGACAAAGAGCTCCTATAATTCACCCCTCCACTTT. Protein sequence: CASSPPWTKSSYNSPLHF.

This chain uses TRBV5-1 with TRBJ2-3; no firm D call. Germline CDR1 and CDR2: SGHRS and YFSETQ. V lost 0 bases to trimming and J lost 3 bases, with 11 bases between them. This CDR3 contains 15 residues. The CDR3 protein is CASSLVALSTDTQYF. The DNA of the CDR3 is TGCGCCAGCAGCTTGGTGGCTCTCTCGACAGATACGCAGTATTTT.

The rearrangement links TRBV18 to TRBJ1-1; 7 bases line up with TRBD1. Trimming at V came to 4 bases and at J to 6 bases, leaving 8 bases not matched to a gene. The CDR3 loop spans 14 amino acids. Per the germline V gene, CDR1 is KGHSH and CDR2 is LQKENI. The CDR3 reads CASSRGQADPEAFF. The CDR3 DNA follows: TGTGCCAGCTCACGCGGACAGGCGGACCCTGAAGCTTTCTTT.

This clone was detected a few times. CDR3 coding DNA: TGTGCCAGCAGTTTATGGCCAGGGGTCACCGGGGAGCTGTTTTTT. This codes for CASSLWPGVTGELFF. The chain recombines TRBV27 with TRBJ2-2; D is perhaps TRBD1 (6 bases). Germline CDR1 reads MNHEY; CDR2 reads SMNVEV (reference sequence). The CDR3 is made up of 15 amino acids. Deletions cut 1 base from V and 4 bases from J, with 10 bases between.

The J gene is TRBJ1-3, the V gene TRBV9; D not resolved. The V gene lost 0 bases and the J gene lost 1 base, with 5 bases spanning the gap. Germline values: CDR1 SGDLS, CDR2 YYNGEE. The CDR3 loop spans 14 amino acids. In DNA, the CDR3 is TGTGCCAGCAGCGTAGGGGCTTCTGGAAACACCATATATTTT. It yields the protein CASSVGASGNTIYF.

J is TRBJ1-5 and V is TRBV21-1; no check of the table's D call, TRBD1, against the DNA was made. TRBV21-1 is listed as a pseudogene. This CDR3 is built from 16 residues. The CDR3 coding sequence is TGTGCCAGCAGCAAGGCCAATCCCGACAGGGGTCAGCCCCAGCATTTT. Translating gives CASSKANPDRGQPQHF.

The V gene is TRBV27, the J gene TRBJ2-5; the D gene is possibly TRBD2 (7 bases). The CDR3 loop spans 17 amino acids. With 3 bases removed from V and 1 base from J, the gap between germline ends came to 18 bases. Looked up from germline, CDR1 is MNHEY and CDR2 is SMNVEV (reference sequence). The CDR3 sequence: CASSLTGIRGAQETQYF. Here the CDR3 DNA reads TGTGCCAGCAGTTTGACTGGGATTCGGGGGGCCCAAGAGACCCAGTACTTC.

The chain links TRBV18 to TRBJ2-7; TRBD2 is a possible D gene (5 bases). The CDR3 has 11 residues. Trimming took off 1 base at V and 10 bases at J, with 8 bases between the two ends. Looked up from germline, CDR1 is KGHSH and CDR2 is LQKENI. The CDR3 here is CASSPRGEQYF. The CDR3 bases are TGTGCCAGCTCACCACGGGGAGAACAGTACTTC.

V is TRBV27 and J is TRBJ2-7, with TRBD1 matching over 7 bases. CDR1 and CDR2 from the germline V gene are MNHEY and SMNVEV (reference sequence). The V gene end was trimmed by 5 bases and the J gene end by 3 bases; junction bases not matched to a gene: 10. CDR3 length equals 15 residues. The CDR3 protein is CASSPLSGQDYEQYF. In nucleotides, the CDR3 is TGTGCCAGCAGTCCTCTCTCCGGACAGGACTACGAGCAGTACTTC.

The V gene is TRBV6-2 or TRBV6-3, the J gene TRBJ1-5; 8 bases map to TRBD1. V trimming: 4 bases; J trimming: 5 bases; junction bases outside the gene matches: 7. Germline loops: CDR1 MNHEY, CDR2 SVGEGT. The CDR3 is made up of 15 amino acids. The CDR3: CASSSTLDRDQPQHF. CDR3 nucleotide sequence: TGTGCCAGCAGTTCCACCCTGGACAGGGATCAGCCCCAGCATTTT.